A single sample is the source of the 3 T cell receptor beta chains below, sequenced in a study of neurological immune-mediated disorders. MiXCR, applied by TCRdb to the 5' RACE reads, yields one record per CDR3 protein. The sample has tens of thousands of distinct CDR3 sequences, 17% seen once. Sequences were obtained from PBMCs. The receptors derive from a woman in her forties in good health.

The gene calls are TRBV7-2 and TRBJ2-2; maybe TRBD1 (6 bases). CDR3 size: 15 residues. The V gene's germline CDR1 is SGHTA and CDR2 FQGNSA. V was pared by 1 base and J by 16 bases, with 22 bases between. CDR3 region: CASSLVGTNTGETFF. Written as DNA, the CDR3 is TGTGCCAGCAGCTTAGTTGGGACAAACACCGGGGAGACGTTTTTT.

About this clonotype itself: A much larger clone lies a single base off, so this may be a read error. The V and J genes are TRBV4-3 and TRBJ1-2, with 9 bases matching TRBD1. Per the germline V gene, CDR1 is LGHNA and CDR2 is YSLEER. The CDR3 has 13 amino acids. CDR3 loop: CASSQDVGTGFYF. The CDR3 nucleotides read TGCGCCAGCAGCCAAGACGTAGGGACAGGGTTTTACTTC.

On this clonotype: It may be a read error: a sequence one base away is much more abundant. The J gene is TRBJ1-4, the V gene TRBV20-1, with D hard to call. This CDR3 is built from 13 residues. The germline V and J ends were trimmed by 5 bases and 3 bases, with 10 bases remaining between them. Looked up from germline, CDR1 is DFQATT and CDR2 is SNEGSKA (reference sequence). The CDR3 region is CSALTHPNEKLFF. In DNA form, the CDR3 reads TGCAGTGCTTTGACACATCCTAATGAAAAACTGTTTTTT.